These T cell receptor beta chains were read from a single sample in a study of monozygotic twins with inflammatory bowel disease. Using the 5' RACE reads, TCRdb records one entry per CDR3 protein without DNA. The sample spans approximately 340,000 distinct CDR3 sequences; the ten largest clones claim 2% to 2.5%. Specimen: blood. The source of these receptors is a human donor with ulcerative colitis or Crohn's disease, or a healthy co-twin of an affected twin (not recorded which). The CDR3 runs from the conserved cysteine through the conserved F or W.

>TRBJ2-2|TRBV20-1
CSASHRAGGELFF
>TRBJ2-2|TRBV10-2
CASRDSGNTGELFF
>TRBJ2-3|TRBV5-5
CASSPHGGSTLTDTQYF
>TRBJ2-1|TRBV14
CASSQGSRAHFWNEQFF
>TRBJ1-1|TRBV6-5
CASSYEGAVNTEAFF
>TRBJ2-3|TRBV7-2
CASSTSEGDTQYF
>TRBJ1-5|TRBV6-2/TRBV6-3
CASNTVGVLNQPQHF
>TRBJ1-2|TRBV5-4
CASSLRTGANNYGYTF
>TRBJ2-2|TRBV7-2
CASSLIRTSAGELFF
>TRBJ2-7|TRBV20-1
CSAREGGSSDEQYF
>TRBJ2-7|TRBV7-2
CASSPSGASYEQYF
>TRBJ2-4|TRBV7-3
CASSPTGVFSPAKNIQYF
>TRBJ1-5|TRBV12-3/TRBV12-4
CAITTGVSNQPQHF
>TRBJ2-5|TRBV7-3
CASSLGPSKETQYF
>TRBJ2-3|TRBV28
CASSFRTSGKSTDTQYF
>TRBJ2-1|TRBV15
CATSRGLAGSPEQFF
>TRBJ2-2|TRBV4-1
CASSVIPRGPNTGELFF
>TRBJ1-1|TRBV7-9
CASSTTQGETEAFF
>TRBJ2-1|TRBV12-5
CASATQGLNEQFF
>TRBJ2-3|TRBV28
CASSTAGTRHPTQYF
>TRBJ2-7|TRBV2
CATQKAGTTYEQYF
>TRBJ1-1|TRBV27
CASRQGHRAFF
>TRBJ2-3|TRBV2
CASSEFRGSDTQYF
>TRBJ2-3|TRBV5-1
CASSSELAADTQYF
>TRBJ2-3|TRBV2
CASSVVDTQYF
>TRBJ2-1|TRBV5-4
CASSLQASGGGLFF
>TRBJ2-7|TRBV7-2
CAISYQSEQYF
>TRBJ2-7|TRBV14
CASSQVKAGVQGRFYEQYF
>TRBJ2-7|TRBV19
CASSIPLAGDRKQYF
>TRBJ2-7|TRBV7-8
CASSPRPGTSGYEQYF
>TRBJ1-1|TRBV15
CATSRDRGSRGETEAFF
>TRBJ2-5|TRBV7-9
CASSHPVSGGQQETQYF
>TRBJ2-2|TRBV2
CATTGTVPTGELFF